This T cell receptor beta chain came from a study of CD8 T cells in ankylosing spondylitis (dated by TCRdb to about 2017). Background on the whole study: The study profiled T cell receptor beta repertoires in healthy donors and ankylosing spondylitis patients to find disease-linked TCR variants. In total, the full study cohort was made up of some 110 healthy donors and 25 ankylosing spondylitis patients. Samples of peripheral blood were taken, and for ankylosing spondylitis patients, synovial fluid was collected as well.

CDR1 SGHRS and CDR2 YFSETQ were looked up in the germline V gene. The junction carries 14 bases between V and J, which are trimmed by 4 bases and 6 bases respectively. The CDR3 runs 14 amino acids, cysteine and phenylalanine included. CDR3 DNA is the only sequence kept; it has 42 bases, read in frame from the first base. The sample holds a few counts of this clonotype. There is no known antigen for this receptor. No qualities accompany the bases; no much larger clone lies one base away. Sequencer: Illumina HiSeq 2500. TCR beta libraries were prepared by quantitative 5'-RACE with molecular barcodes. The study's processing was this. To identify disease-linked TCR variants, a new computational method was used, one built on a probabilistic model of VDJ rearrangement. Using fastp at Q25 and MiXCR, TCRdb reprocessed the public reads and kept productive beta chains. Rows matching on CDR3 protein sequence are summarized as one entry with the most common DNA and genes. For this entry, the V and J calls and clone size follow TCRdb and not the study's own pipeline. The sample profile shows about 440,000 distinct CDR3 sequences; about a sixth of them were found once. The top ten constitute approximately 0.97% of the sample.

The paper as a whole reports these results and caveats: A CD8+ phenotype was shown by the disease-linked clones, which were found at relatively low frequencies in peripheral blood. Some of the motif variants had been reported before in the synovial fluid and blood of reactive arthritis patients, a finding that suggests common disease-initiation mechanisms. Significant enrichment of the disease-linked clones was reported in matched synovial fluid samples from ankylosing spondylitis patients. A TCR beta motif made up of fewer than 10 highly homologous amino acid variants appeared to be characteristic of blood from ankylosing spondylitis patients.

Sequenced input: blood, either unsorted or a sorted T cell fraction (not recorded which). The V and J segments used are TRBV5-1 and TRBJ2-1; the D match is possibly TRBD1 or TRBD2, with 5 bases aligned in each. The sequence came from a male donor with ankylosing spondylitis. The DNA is TGCGCCAGCAGCCCTGTGCAGGGACGCAATGAGCAGTTCTTC. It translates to CASSPVQGRNEQFF.